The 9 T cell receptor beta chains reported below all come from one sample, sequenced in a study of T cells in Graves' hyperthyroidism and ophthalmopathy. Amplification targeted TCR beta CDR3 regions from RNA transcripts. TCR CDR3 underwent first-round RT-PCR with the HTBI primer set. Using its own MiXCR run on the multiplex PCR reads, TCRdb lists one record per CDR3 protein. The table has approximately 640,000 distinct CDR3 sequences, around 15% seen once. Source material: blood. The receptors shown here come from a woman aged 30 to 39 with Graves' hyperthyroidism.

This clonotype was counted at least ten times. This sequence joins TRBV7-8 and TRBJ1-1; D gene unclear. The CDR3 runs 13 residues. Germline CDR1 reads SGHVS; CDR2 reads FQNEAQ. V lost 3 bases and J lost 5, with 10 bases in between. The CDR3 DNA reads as TGTGCCAGCAGCTTCAACTTGAGAACTGAAGCTTTCTTT. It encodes CASSFNLRTEAFF.

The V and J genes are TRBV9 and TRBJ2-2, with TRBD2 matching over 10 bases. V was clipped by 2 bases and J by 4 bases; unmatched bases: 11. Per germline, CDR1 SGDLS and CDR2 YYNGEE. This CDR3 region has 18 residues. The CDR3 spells CASSVGGLAGVRTGELFF. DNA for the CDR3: TGTGCCAGCAGCGTGGGGGGGCTAGCGGGAGTTCGCACCGGGGAGCTGTTTTTT.

Written as DNA, the CDR3 is TGTGCCAGCACCCTCGGGAGGGCGGGTTCACCCCTCCACTTT. Protein: CASTLGRAGSPLHF. The V and J genes are TRBV28 and TRBJ1-6; no clear D gene. Germline loops: CDR1 MDHEN, CDR2 SYDVKM. The V gene lost 7 bases and the J gene lost 9 bases, with 16 bases spanning the gap. This CDR3 spans 14 amino acids.

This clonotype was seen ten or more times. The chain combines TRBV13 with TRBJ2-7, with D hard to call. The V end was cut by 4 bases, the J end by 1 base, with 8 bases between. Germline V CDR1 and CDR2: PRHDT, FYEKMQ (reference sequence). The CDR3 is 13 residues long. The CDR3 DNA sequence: TGTGCCAGCAGCTCCAGAGAATCCTACGAGCAGTACTTC. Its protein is CASSSRESYEQYF.

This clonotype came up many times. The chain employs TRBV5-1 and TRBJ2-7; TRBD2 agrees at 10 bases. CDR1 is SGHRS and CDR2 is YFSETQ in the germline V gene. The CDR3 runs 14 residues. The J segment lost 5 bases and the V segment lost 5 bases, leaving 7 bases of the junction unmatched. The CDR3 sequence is CASRRLAGANEQYF. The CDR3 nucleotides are TGCGCCAGCAGAAGGCTAGCGGGAGCCAACGAGCAGTACTTC.

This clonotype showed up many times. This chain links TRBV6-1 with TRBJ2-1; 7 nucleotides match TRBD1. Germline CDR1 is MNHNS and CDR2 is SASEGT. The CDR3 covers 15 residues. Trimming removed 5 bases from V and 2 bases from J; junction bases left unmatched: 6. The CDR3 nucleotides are TGTGCCAGCAGTCAGGACAGGCTTACCTACAATGAGCAGTTCTTC. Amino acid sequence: CASSQDRLTYNEQFF.

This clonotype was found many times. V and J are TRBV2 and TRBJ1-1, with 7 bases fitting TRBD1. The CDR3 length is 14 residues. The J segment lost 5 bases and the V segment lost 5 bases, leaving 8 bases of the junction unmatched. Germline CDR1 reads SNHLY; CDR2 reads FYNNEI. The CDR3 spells CASSSHRGETEAFF. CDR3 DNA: TGTGCCAGCAGTTCCCACAGGGGAGAGACTGAAGCTTTCTTT. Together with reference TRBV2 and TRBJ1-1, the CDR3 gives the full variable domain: EPEVTQTPSHQVTQMGQEVILRCVPISNHLYFYWYRQILGQKVEFLVSFYNNEISEKSEIFDDQFSVERPDGSNFTLKIRSTKLEDSAMYFCASSSHRGETEAFFGQGTRLTVV.

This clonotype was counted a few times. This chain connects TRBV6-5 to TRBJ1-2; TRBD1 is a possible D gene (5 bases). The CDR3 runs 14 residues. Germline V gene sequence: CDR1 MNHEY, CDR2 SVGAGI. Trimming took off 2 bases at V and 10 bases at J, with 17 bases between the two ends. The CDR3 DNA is TGTGCCAGCAGTTACGGGTTCGAGACAGATATCTACACCTTC. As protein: CASSYGFETDIYTF.

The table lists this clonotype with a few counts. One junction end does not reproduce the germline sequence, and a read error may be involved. The CDR3 coding sequence is TGTGCCACCCTCCCCTATAGCGGGATCAATGAACAGTTCTTC. This encodes CATLPYSGINEQFF. J is TRBJ2-1 and V is TRBV27; 8 bases map to TRBD2. The CDR3 is made up of 14 amino acids. Germline V lookup: CDR1 MNHEY, CDR2 SMNVEV (reference sequence).